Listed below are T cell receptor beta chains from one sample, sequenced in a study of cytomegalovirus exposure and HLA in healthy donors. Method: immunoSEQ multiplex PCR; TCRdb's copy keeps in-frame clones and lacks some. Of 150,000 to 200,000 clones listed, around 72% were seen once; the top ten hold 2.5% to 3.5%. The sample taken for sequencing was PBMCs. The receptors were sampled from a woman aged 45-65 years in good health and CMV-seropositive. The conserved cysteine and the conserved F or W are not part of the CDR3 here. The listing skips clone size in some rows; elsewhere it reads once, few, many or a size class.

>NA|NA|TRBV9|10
ASSANSYEQY
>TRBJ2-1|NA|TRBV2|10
ASHVPAGSPI
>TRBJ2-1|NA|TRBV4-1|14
ASSQDGLAARLEQF
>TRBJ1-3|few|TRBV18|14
ASSPRGQGYGNTIY
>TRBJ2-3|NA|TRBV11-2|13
ASSPTGLTLYGQY
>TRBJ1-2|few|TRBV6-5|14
ASSYSTTGAFYGYT
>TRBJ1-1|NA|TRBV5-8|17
ASSSASGARSEGPTEAF
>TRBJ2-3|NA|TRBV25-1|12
ASENARSTDTQY
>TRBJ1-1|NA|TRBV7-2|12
ASSLYPGNTEAF
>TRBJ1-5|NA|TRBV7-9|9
ASSSGQRLH
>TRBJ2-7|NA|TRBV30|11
AWSVQDAYEQY
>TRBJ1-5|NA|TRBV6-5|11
ASSWGGNQPQH
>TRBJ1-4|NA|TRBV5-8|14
ASTPGGHATNEKLF
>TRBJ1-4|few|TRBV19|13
ASSGDSFLNEKLF
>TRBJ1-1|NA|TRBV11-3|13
ASSLRSGVNTEAF
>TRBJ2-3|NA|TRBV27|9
ASSHTDTQY
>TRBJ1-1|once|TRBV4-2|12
ASSQESRGTEAF
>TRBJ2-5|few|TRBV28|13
ASRGQGETQETQY
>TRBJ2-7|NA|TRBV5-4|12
ASSSALAGSRKY
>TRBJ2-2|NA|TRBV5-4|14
ASSLGLAVNTGELF
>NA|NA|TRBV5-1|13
ASSQGLADSYEQY
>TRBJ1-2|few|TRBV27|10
ASSSAGYGYT